This T cell receptor beta chain originates from a study of T cell clonotyping in hematopoietic cell transplantation (dated by TCRdb to the early 2020s). Turning to the overall study: A total of 130 to 150 blood samples were collected in the study from some 37 consecutive transplant recipients and their related donors. Patients were recruited between late 2015 and 2017 and followed until late 2020 or death.

Blood samples for TCR beta sequencing were given by related transplant donors. Using Nuclei Lysis Solution, genomic DNA was extracted from unfractionated peripheral blood mononuclear cells that were either fresh or cryopreserved. Findings and caveats that apply to the study as a whole: Inverse Simpson Index values from donors and from recipients before transplant predicted broader TCR repertoire diversity after transplant. The sample size was limited, and CD4 and CD8 repertoire contributions could not be separated because cells were not sorted. After transplant, TCR diversity in recipients dropped, and pathologically expanded clonotypes increased progressively from day 30 to day 180. Overlap with donor repertoires was found for only a small fraction of recipient repertoires, with over 95% found to appear de novo at the given depth.

With regard to this clone: Which antigen it targets is not known. No base-level quality is on record; no much larger clone is a single base apart.

The immunoSEQ assay, a bias-controlled multiplex PCR with V- and J-specific primers, was used to amplify TCR beta CDR3 regions from genomic DNA. In a second PCR step, a proprietary barcode and Illumina adapter sequences were attached to the CDR3 amplicons. CDR3 libraries were sequenced on an Illumina MiSeq instrument. Per the authors' processing: Export and quality control were handled in immunoSEQ Analyzer 3.0, while downstream analyses relied on R Bioconductor and Immunarch. Repertoire metrics were calculated using only productive rearrangements within the normalized downsampled data set. Pathologically expanded clonotypes were defined as those larger than 5 templates in the normalized cohort. The Inverse Simpson Index served as the measure of repertoire diversity. To capture all clonotypes, the CMV-specificity analyses were run on the non-normalized data set. This immuneACCESS table, as held by TCRdb, lists in-frame sequences with V and J called but not all clones. Of the missing ones, under half trace to an unresolved V gene in checked studies; the others have no known cause. From that table come the V and J calls and clone size; the DNA was used to work out D and trimming. The sample records 26,000 or so clones, almost 96% of which are singletons. Roughly 1.4% of the sample rests with the top ten.

This receptor was taken from a man aged 45 to 65 in good health. Some clones in this sample may be carry-over from other donors' samples. The specimen was peripheral blood mononuclear cells.

The CDR3 amino acid sequence is: CASSFRQEVNEKLFF. The DNA is as follows: TGTGCCAGCAGTTTCAGACAGGAAGTAAATGAAAAACTGTTTTTT. This chain is built from TRBV27 and TRBJ1-4; the D gene is possibly TRBD1, with 6 bases matching. The CDR3 holds 15 amino acids from the cysteine to the phenylalanine. Left in the record is the CDR3 DNA by itself, 45 bases read in frame from the first base. The CDR1 and CDR2 encoded by the germline V gene (reference sequence) are MNHEY and SMNVEV. The junction carries 13 bases between V and J, which are trimmed by 3 bases and 5 bases respectively.